A single sample is the source of the 11 T cell receptor beta chains below, sequenced in a study of patients and donors after allogeneic stem cell transplantation. Via MiXCR, TCRdb re-called the RT-PCR reads, giving one row per CDR3 protein. The sample carries around 17,000 distinct CDR3 sequences, roughly a quarter recorded once. Sequencing was carried out using blood, either unsorted or a sorted T cell fraction (not recorded which). These receptors originate from a human donor who was either an allogeneic HSCT recipient or a stem cell or donor lymphocyte infusion donor (not recorded which). It is not recorded whose cells these are; they may come from a transplant donor.

V is TRBV6-6 and J is TRBJ1-1; possible D gene TRBD1, 6 bases. The CDR3 covers 14 residues. Trimming cost V 5 bases and J 0 bases, with 10 bases left between them. Germline lookup yields CDR1 MNHNY and CDR2 SVGAGI (reference sequence). CDR3 sequence: CASSPDRLNTEAFF. CDR3 sequence (DNA): TGTGCCAGCAGTCCGGACAGATTGAACACTGAAGCTTTCTTT.

This clonotype was counted ten times or more. The chain is built from TRBV4-3 and TRBJ1-2; D is perhaps TRBD1 (5 bases). CDR3 length: 14 amino acids. V shed 1 base and J shed 8 bases, with 14 bases lying between them. From germline, CDR1 is LGHNA and CDR2 YSLEER. The CDR3 protein is CASSQGRGLGGYTF. CDR3 DNA: TGCGCCAGCAGCCAAGGAAGGGGTTTGGGCGGCTACACCTTC.

This clonotype was seen repeatedly, ten times or more. This chain joins TRBV6-5 and TRBJ1-1; possible D gene TRBD1, 5 bases. The CDR3 length is 17 residues. Trimming pared 0 bases from V and 4 bases from J, leaving 18 bases between. Germline loops: CDR1 MNHEY, CDR2 SVGAGI. The CDR3 sequence: CASSYSWRGRWGTEAFF. In DNA form, the CDR3 reads TGTGCCAGCAGTTACTCGTGGAGGGGAAGGTGGGGCACTGAAGCTTTCTTT.

This clonotype appeared many times. The rearrangement links TRBV5-1 to TRBJ2-2; D may be TRBD2 (6 bases). The CDR3 consists of 14 residues. The ends were cut back, 5 bases at V and 4 bases at J, with 12 bases in the middle. In germline, CDR1 is SGHRS, CDR2 YFSETQ. As DNA, the CDR3 is TGCGCCAGCAGGGGAATAGCGGTCACCGGGGAGCTGTTTTTT. Its translation is CASRGIAVTGELFF.

The chain has TRBV7-6 and TRBJ1-3; 7 bases align to TRBD1. The germline V gene encodes CDR1 SGHVS and CDR2 FNYEAQ. The CDR3 has 16 amino acids. The J segment lost 2 bases and the V segment lost 1 base, leaving 5 bases of the junction unmatched. CDR3 protein: CASSLETTGAGNTIYF. CDR3 coding DNA: TGTGCCAGCAGCTTAGAAACTACAGGGGCTGGAAACACCATATATTTT. Using reference TRBV7-6 and TRBJ1-3 for the parts outside the CDR3, the full variable domain is GAGVSQSPRYKVTKRGQDVALRCDPISGHVSLYWYRQALGQGPEFLTYFNYEAQQDKSGLPNDRFSAERPEGSISTLTIQRTEQRDSAMYRCASSLETTGAGNTIYFGEGSWLTVV.

The chain carries TRBV7-9 and TRBJ1-2; 7 bases are a match to TRBD1. This CDR3 is built from 13 residues. Looked up from germline, CDR1 is SEHNR and CDR2 is FQNEAQ (reference sequence). J gave up 7 bases and V 8 bases, and 10 bases lay outside the gene matches. CDR3 sequence: CASSQGTRGGYTF. CDR3 coding DNA: TGTGCCAGCTCACAGGGGACTAGGGGTGGCTACACCTTC. The variable domain in full, completed from reference TRBV7-9 and TRBJ1-2, reads DTGVSQNPRHKITKRGQNVTFRCDPISEHNRLYWYRQTLGQGPEFLTYFQNEAQLEKSRLLSDRFSAERPKGSFSTLEIQRTEQGDSAMYLCASSQGTRGGYTFGSGTRLTVV.

This clonotype was counted ten times or more. The V and J genes are TRBV7-9 and TRBJ1-1; unclear D gene. Germline V lookup: CDR1 SEHNR, CDR2 FQNEAQ (reference sequence). V lost 5 bases and J lost 7, with 11 bases in between. The CDR3 consists of 12 residues. CDR3 bases: TGTGCCAGCAGCCGGGATACGGTTGAAGCTTTCTTT. Its protein product is CASSRDTVEAFF.

This clonotype was recorded a few times. This chain connects TRBV6-5 to TRBJ2-5, with 8 bases aligning to TRBD2. This CDR3 spans 15 amino acids. The germline V gene has CDR1 MNHEY and CDR2 SVGAGI. J was trimmed by 5 bases and V by 3 bases; bases with no gene match: 8. CDR3 DNA: TGTGCCAGCAGTTATGCTAGCGGGCCTTGGGAGACCCAGTACTTC. Translating gives CASSYASGPWETQYF.

This clonotype was picked up a small number of times. The genes are TRBV5-1 and TRBJ1-6; D remains unclear. The germline V and J ends were trimmed by 0 bases and 7 bases, with 17 bases remaining between them. The CDR3 is 17 residues long. The germline V gene has CDR1 SGHRS and CDR2 YFSETQ. As DNA, the CDR3 is TGCGCCAGCAGCTTGGCTGGGTCCGGCAGGAGGAATTCACCCCTCCACTTT. Encoded protein: CASSLAGSGRRNSPLHF.

The chain carries TRBV5-1 and TRBJ2-7, with D possibly being TRBD2 (6 bases). This CDR3 is built from 12 residues. Trimming stripped 5 bases from V and 3 bases from J, with 9 bases between. Germline lookup yields CDR1 SGHRS and CDR2 YFSETQ. The CDR3 loop is CASREGNYEQYF. CDR3 sequence (DNA): TGCGCCAGCAGGGAGGGGAACTACGAGCAGTACTTC.

This chain joins TRBV5-1 and TRBJ2-1; D may be TRBD2 (6 bases). The germline V gene encodes CDR1 SGHRS and CDR2 YFSETQ. Trimming removed 0 bases at V and 2 bases at J, with 9 bases between. There are 15 residues in the CDR3. The DNA of the CDR3 is TGCGCCAGCAGCTTGGCTGGCGGGGCCTACAATGAGCAGTTCTTC. As protein: CASSLAGGAYNEQFF. Full variable domain (rest looked up from reference TRBV5-1 and TRBJ2-1): KAGVTQTPRYLIKTRGQQVTLSCSPISGHRSVSWYQQTPGQGLQFLFEYFSETQRNKGNFPGRFSGRQFSNSRSEMNVSTLELGDSALYLCASSLAGGAYNEQFFGPGTRLTVL.